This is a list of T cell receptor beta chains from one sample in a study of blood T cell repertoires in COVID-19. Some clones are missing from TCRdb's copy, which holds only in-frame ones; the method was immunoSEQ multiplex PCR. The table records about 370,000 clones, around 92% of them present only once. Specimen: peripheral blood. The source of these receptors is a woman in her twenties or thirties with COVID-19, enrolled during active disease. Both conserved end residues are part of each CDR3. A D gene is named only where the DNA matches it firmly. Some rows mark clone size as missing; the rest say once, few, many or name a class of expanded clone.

DNA: TGTGCCAGCAGCTTAGCTTCCGACACGAGCTCCTACAATGAGCAGTTCTTC
CDR3: CASSLASDTSSYNEQFF
D: NA
size: NA
J: TRBJ2-1
V: TRBV7-9

DNA: TGTGCCAGCAGCACTTCCAGGGGAAGGTGGGGTCAGCCCCAGCATTTT
CDR3: CASSTSRGRWGQPQHF
D: NA
size: NA
J: TRBJ1-5
V: TRBV6-2/TRBV6-3

DNA: TGTGCCAGCAGCTTAGAAGGGACAACAAAGAGCTCCTACGAGCAGTACTTC
CDR3: CASSLEGTTKSSYEQYF
D: NA
size: NA
J: TRBJ2-7
V: TRBV7-9

DNA: TGCAGCGTTGGGGCTGAGGGCTCACAGGGTCCTACCTACGAGCAGTACTTC
CDR3: CSVGAEGSQGPTYEQYF
D: NA
size: NA
J: TRBJ2-7
V: TRBV29-1

DNA: TGTGCCAGCAGCCATGGGACTAGCGGGGACCCATTGTACTTC
CDR3: CASSHGTSGDPLYF
D: TRBD2
size: few
J: TRBJ2-5
V: TRBV7-2

DNA: TGTGCCAGCAGCCAAGTGTCTTTGAACACTGAAGCTTTCTTT
CDR3: CASSQVSLNTEAFF
D: NA
size: few
J: TRBJ1-1
V: TRBV3-1/TRBV3-2

DNA: TGTGCCAGCAGTACGACCGGGACAGGGGCCGGCTACACCTTC
CDR3: CASSTTGTGAGYTF
D: TRBD1
size: NA
J: TRBJ1-2
V: TRBV6-2/TRBV6-3

DNA: TGTGCCAGTACCCGGGTCGGGGGGGCGGATACGCAGTATTTT
CDR3: CASTRVGGADTQYF
D: TRBD2
size: few
J: TRBJ2-3
V: TRBV19

DNA: TGTGCCAGCAGCTTGCCCGTGAGCTATGGCTACACCTTC
CDR3: CASSLPVSYGYTF
D: NA
size: NA
J: TRBJ1-2
V: TRBV7-9

DNA: TGTGCCAGCAGCTCCTCCCGAACAGGGGGGAGGATCACTGAAGCTTTCTTT
CDR3: CASSSSRTGGRITEAFF
D: TRBD1
size: NA
J: TRBJ1-1
V: TRBV5-4

DNA: TGCAGTGCTAGTCGTGCGACTAATGAAAAACTGTTTTTT
CDR3: CSASRATNEKLFF
D: NA
size: NA
J: TRBJ1-4
V: TRBV20-1

DNA: TGTGCCAGCAGCGTAGGGGACAGGGTGTTCACCGGGGAGCTGTTTTTT
CDR3: CASSVGDRVFTGELFF
D: TRBD1
size: NA
J: TRBJ2-2
V: TRBV9

DNA: TGTGCCAGCAGCTCCCGGGACAGGGCGCATGGCACCTTC
CDR3: CASSSRDRAHGTF
D: TRBD1
size: once
J: TRBJ1-2
V: TRBV11-3

DNA: TGCGCCAGCAGCTCATGGCTAGCGGGGGGCACAGATACGCAGTATTTT
CDR3: CASSSWLAGGTDTQYF
D: TRBD2
size: NA
J: TRBJ2-3
V: TRBV5-1

DNA: TGTGCCACCAGTGATTCTCGCAGGGTTCGTGGAGCTTTCTTT
CDR3: CATSDSRRVRGAFF
D: NA
size: NA
J: TRBJ1-1
V: TRBV24-1

DNA: TGCGCCAGCAGCCCGACCGGGGGGGGGAACACCGGGGAGCTGTTTTTT
CDR3: CASSPTGGGNTGELFF
D: TRBD2
size: NA
J: TRBJ2-2
V: TRBV4-1

DNA: TGTGCCAGCAGTGGGCCCTTAGCGGGGGTGGGAGATACGCAGTATTTT
CDR3: CASSGPLAGVGDTQYF
D: TRBD2
size: NA
J: TRBJ2-3
V: TRBV6-1

DNA: TGTGCCAGCAGTGAGGGGCAGGGAGGTTGGAATGAGCAGTTCTTC
CDR3: CASSEGQGGWNEQFF
D: NA
size: NA
J: TRBJ2-1
V: TRBV2

DNA: TGTGCCAGCTCGGGATCCGGAAACACCATATATTTT
CDR3: CASSGSGNTIYF
D: NA
size: NA
J: TRBJ1-3
V: TRBV6-5

DNA: TGTGCCAGCAGCCACGGGTTGTCCGGGGAGCTGTTTTTT
CDR3: CASSHGLSGELFF
D: NA
size: NA
J: TRBJ2-2
V: TRBV3-1/TRBV3-2

DNA: TGTGCCAGCAGTTTATCCACAGGGGATGAAAAACTGTTTTTT
CDR3: CASSLSTGDEKLFF
D: TRBD1
size: NA
J: TRBJ1-4
V: TRBV28

DNA: TGTGCCAGCAGCTTAGGTAGGGGTCACAATGAGCAGTTCTTC
CDR3: CASSLGRGHNEQFF
D: NA
size: NA
J: TRBJ2-1
V: TRBV7-2

DNA: TGTGCCAGCAGCCACGCTCACTCAACTAATGAAAAACTGTTTTTT
CDR3: CASSHAHSTNEKLFF
D: NA
size: NA
J: TRBJ1-4
V: TRBV3-1/TRBV3-2

DNA: TGTGCCAGTAGTATTTCTAGCTCCCACGAGCAGTACTTC
CDR3: CASSISSSHEQYF
D: NA
size: once
J: TRBJ2-7
V: TRBV19

DNA: TGCGCCAGCAGCTTGCGGGGGGGCATCACAGATACGCAGTATTTT
CDR3: CASSLRGGITDTQYF
D: TRBD2
size: NA
J: TRBJ2-3
V: TRBV5-1

DNA: TGTGCCAGTAGTCGACAGGGGGCACTTGGGGATTCACCCCTCCACTTT
CDR3: CASSRQGALGDSPLHF
D: TRBD1
size: NA
J: TRBJ1-6
V: TRBV19

DNA: TGTGCCAGCAGCCACTCGGGACAGGGAGAAACTGAAGCTTTCTTT
CDR3: CASSHSGQGETEAFF
D: TRBD1
size: NA
J: TRBJ1-1
V: TRBV3-1/TRBV3-2

DNA: TGTGCCAGCAGCTTAGTTGGGCGGGGGAACCAAGAGACCCAGTACTTC
CDR3: CASSLVGRGNQETQYF
D: TRBD2
size: NA
J: TRBJ2-5
V: TRBV7-2

DNA: TGTGCCAGCAGCCAAGGACTAGCGACAGATACGCAGTATTTT
CDR3: CASSQGLATDTQYF
D: TRBD2
size: NA
J: TRBJ2-3
V: TRBV14

DNA: TGTGCCAGCAGTAACGACAGGAACAATGAGCAGTTCTTC
CDR3: CASSNDRNNEQFF
D: NA
size: NA
J: TRBJ2-1
V: TRBV6-2/TRBV6-3

DNA: TGTGCCAGCTCCTCGGGACAGGGAAATGGCTACACCTTC
CDR3: CASSSGQGNGYTF
D: TRBD1
size: NA
J: TRBJ1-2
V: TRBV11-2

DNA: TGTGCCAGCAGCCTAGACAGGGTGGGTGGCTACACCTTC
CDR3: CASSLDRVGGYTF
D: TRBD1
size: NA
J: TRBJ1-2
V: TRBV7-2

DNA: TGTGCCAGTAGTAGGGAGTGGGGTCTTTCCTACGAGCAGTACTTC
CDR3: CASSREWGLSYEQYF
D: NA
size: NA
J: TRBJ2-7
V: TRBV19

DNA: TGCGCCAGCAGCCCGGACAGGGGAGCCAGGAATAGCAATGGCTACACCTTC
CDR3: CASSPDRGARNSNGYTF
D: TRBD1
size: NA
J: TRBJ1-2
V: TRBV5-1

DNA: TGTGCCAGCAGCCAAGAGGCGGGTTCCTTAACCCTCCACTTT
CDR3: CASSQEAGSLTLHF
D: NA
size: NA
J: TRBJ1-6
V: TRBV3-1/TRBV3-2

DNA: TGCAGCGTATTGGAGGGCACGAGTTCACCCCTCCACTTT
CDR3: CSVLEGTSSPLHF
D: NA
size: NA
J: TRBJ1-6
V: TRBV29-1

DNA: TGTGCCAGTAGTGTGGGACTCGGGGACACTGAAGCTTTCTTT
CDR3: CASSVGLGDTEAFF
D: NA
size: NA
J: TRBJ1-1
V: TRBV19

DNA: TGTGCCAGCAGGGACTCCCCCACAGATACGCAGTATTTT
CDR3: CASRDSPTDTQYF
D: NA
size: NA
J: TRBJ2-3
V: TRBV6-5

DNA: TGTGCCAGCAGGACTAGCGGGGGGGCCAATGAGCAGTTCTTC
CDR3: CASRTSGGANEQFF
D: TRBD2
size: few
J: TRBJ2-1
V: TRBV6-6

DNA: TGCGCCAGCAGCCAAGCGCCGAGGGTCAGCGACCAAGAGACCCAGTACTTC
CDR3: CASSQAPRVSDQETQYF
D: NA
size: NA
J: TRBJ2-5
V: TRBV4-3

DNA: TGTGCCAGCAGAAGGGACTTAACCACAGATACGCAGTATTTT
CDR3: CASRRDLTTDTQYF
D: NA
size: NA
J: TRBJ2-3
V: TRBV9

DNA: TGTGCCAGTAGCCCGGGACTATCATACACAGATACGCAGTATTTT
CDR3: CASSPGLSYTDTQYF
D: TRBD2
size: NA
J: TRBJ2-3
V: TRBV19

DNA: TGTGCCAGCAGCCAAGGGGCGGGGGCCTATGGCTACACCTTC
CDR3: CASSQGAGAYGYTF
D: NA
size: NA
J: TRBJ1-2
V: TRBV14